This TCR beta chain is drawn from a study of shared clonotypes between healthy human individuals. Sequencing was performed with immunoSEQ multiplex PCR; in TCRdb, only in-frame clones are kept and a portion is missing. The sample lists some 2 million clones, 85% to 95% seen once, with 0.1% to 0.15% in the top ten. Study results and caveats: Approximately 5% was the fraction of naive CD4 clonotypes found shared across a few donors.

In the case of this clone: Its specificity is unknown.

CD45RA+ naive and CD45RA-negative memory subsets were separated from CD4+ cells. CDR1 is MNHEY and CDR2 is SMNVEV in the germline V gene (reference sequence). The CDR3 runs to 18 residues. V was shortened by 4 bases and J by 3 bases, with 25 bases between the two germline ends. This TCR was sampled from a man between 18 and 35 years old in good health. The V call is TRBV27, the J call TRBJ2-7; either TRBD1 or TRBD2 may fit D (7 bases each). Input material: naive CD4+ T cells sorted from blood. Noted subset: CD45RA+ positively selected. The CDR3 reads CASSYAGGVPQLIYEQYF. The CDR3 DNA reads TGTGCCAGCAGTTATGCAGGGGGGGTCCCACAGCTAATCTACGAGCAGTACTTC.